The entry below gives a single TCR beta chain sequence along with its context. Its antigen is as yet unknown. Expressed TCRB transcripts were sequenced because the entire RNA isolate underwent reverse transcription. The data were produced by immunoSEQ multiplex PCR, yet TCRdb's version contains in-frame clones alone and is incomplete. The table lists some 700,000 clones, over 10% of them singletons. This entry comes from a study of beta chain features in type 1 diabetes. Study findings and constraints: cDNA sequencing could over-represent cells with high TCR expression. Significant though moderate, a shortening of TCRB CDR3s appeared in all four CD4+ subsets of Type 1 diabetes patients. Sampled from patients, naive, central memory and Treg TCRB repertoires appeared more similar than those sampled from healthy donors.

Input material: naive CD4+ T cells from blood. This TCR was recovered from a man aged 18-30 years with type 1 diabetes.

DNA for the CDR3: TGTGCCAGCTCACCACTAGGGGCAGCCGAGACCCAGTACTTC. Its translation is CASSPLGAAETQYF. This chain connects TRBV18 to TRBJ2-5; D is possibly TRBD1 (5 bases). This CDR3 is built from 14 residues. V lost 1 base and J lost 5, with 11 bases in between. CDR1 is KGHSH and CDR2 is LQKENI in the germline V gene. The variable domain in full, with the rest retrieved from reference TRBV18 and TRBJ2-5, is NAGVMQNPRHLVRRRGQEARLRCSPMKGHSHVYWYRQLPEEGLKFMVYLQKENIIDESGMPKERFSAEFPKEGPSILRIQQVVRGDSAAYFCASSPLGAAETQYFGPGTRLLVL.